This is a list of T cell receptor beta chains from one sample in a study of shared clonotypes between healthy human individuals. Profiling relied on immunoSEQ multiplex PCR, and the TCRdb table lists in-frame clones only, not all of them. Of approximately 2.4 million clones in the sample, 90% to 97% are singletons; the top ten hold roughly 0.13%. Sequencing used naive CD4+ T cells sorted from blood. The receptors shown here come from a man younger than 35 in good health. Both conserved end residues are trimmed from each CDR3. Each record gives: V gene, D gene, CDR3 protein. D genes are given only for firm matches.

TRBV2,.,ASTPRPYEQF
TRBV7-2,.,ASSPTGNNQPQH
TRBV18,.,ASSPAAGGKREKLF
TRBV5-6,TRBD1,ASSLATGVRSGELF
TRBV7-9,TRBD1,ASSPDRGNTEAF
TRBV15,TRBD2,ATSRALLASNNEQF
TRBV2,.,ASSGDVVYGYT
TRBV19,.,ASSISGTKIGETQY
TRBV5-1,.,ASSFGGSTNEKLF
TRBV5-1,.,ASSLGGGSSYNEQF
TRBV5-4,.,ASSFLQGNTEAF
TRBV7-9,.,ASSLASETGELF
TRBV11-2,.,ASSSMKGEFDGYT
TRBV18,.,ASSPGAANTGELF
TRBV4-3,.,ASSQDPLAAEQF
TRBV27,TRBD2,ASSLSGLVYNEQF
TRBV9,.,ASSVGGVMDEQY
TRBV6-1,TRBD2,ASRELAGDYTGELF
TRBV18,.,ASSSGQQETQY
TRBV10-3,.,AISDRPSTDTQY
TRBV11-2,.,ASSLGGPTVETQY
TRBV28,.,ASRYRALNTEAF
TRBV5-6,.,ASSLVPGKDGYT
TRBV7-9,.,ASSLARGLNTEAF
TRBV5-1,.,ASSFGGANVLT
TRBV4-1,.,ASSQGLQSLNTEAF
TRBV5-1,TRBD1,ASGRGETGGLSTEAF
TRBV18,.,ASSELGRSGNTIY
TRBV27,.,ASSFAGNTGELF
TRBV29-1,.,SGRDSYEQY
TRBV2,.,ASSGQGSGEQY
TRBV11-2,TRBD2,ASSLDGLGRYEQY
TRBV2,.,ASSDGAGRVTEAF
TRBV7-2,.,ASSLLGQGNTEAF
TRBV5-8,TRBD2,ASTRLAGVPEQY
TRBV7-8,.,ASSKEGGWRSPLH
TRBV6-1,TRBD1,ASSETDRDEQY
TRBV2,.,ASSSTSGNTIY
TRBV5-1,TRBD1,ASSWGQGTFSGNTIY
TRBV6-5,.,ASSQTNSDSPLH
TRBV11-2,.,ASSLGGLGSTEAF
TRBV6-6,TRBD2,ASSASGGLEGWQF
TRBV18,.,ASSPDAGSVGTQY
TRBV5-4,TRBD1,ASSLRQGLPTGELF
TRBV28,TRBD1,ASSIRQGAGGGLF
TRBV6-5,.,ASSPGGSGNTIY
TRBV5-1,TRBD1,ASSHPDRGHTGELF
TRBV4-1,.,ASSAQRGNTEAF
TRBV11-2,TRBD1,ASSSFRGQGVSY
TRBV5-4,.,ASSLGTVDEQY
TRBV6-5,TRBD1,ASSRGTGGGQPQH
TRBV11-2,TRBD1,ASSLGLLAGGQPQH
TRBV25-1,.,ASRPRGGNQPQH
TRBV30,TRBD1,AWSVGQGVNSPLH
TRBV5-1,.,ASSPLMGTDTGELF